This is a list of T cell receptor beta chains from one sample in a study of T cell responses to AZD1222 COVID-19 vaccine. The protocol was immunoSEQ multiplex PCR, while the TCRdb copy is restricted to in-frame clones and leaves out a portion. This table has roughly 140,000 clones, less than 90% appearing once. The input for sequencing was peripheral blood, taken after recovery from COVID-19. The receptors derive from an adult who had recovered from COVID-19. The CDR3 runs from the conserved cysteine through the conserved F or W. D genes are given only for firm matches. The size of a clone is reported for some rows only, either as once, few or many, or as a class for expanded clones.

V	J	size	D	CDR3	DNA
TRBV6-5	TRBJ2-1	.	TRBD2	CASSGLAANEQFF	TGTGCCAGCAGCGGACTAGCGGCCAATGAGCAGTTCTTC
TRBV7-9	TRBJ2-5	.	TRBD2	CASRLAGGVETQYF	TGTGCCAGCAGGCTAGCGGGAGGGGTAGAGACCCAGTACTTC
TRBV2	TRBJ1-4	.	TRBD1	CASRTGTYEKLFF	TGTGCCAGCCGGACAGGGACGTATGAAAAACTGTTTTTT
TRBV9	TRBJ2-2	.	.	CASSENTGELFF	TGTGCCAGCAGCGAGAACACCGGGGAGCTGTTTTTT
TRBV11-2	TRBJ2-3	.	.	CASSLEFGDTQYF	TGTGCCAGCAGCTTAGAGTTCGGAGATACGCAGTATTTT
TRBV4-2	TRBJ2-7	.	.	CASSQELRDRGGEQYF	TGTGCCAGCAGCCAAGAGTTAAGGGACCGAGGGGGCGAGCAGTACTTC
TRBV19	TRBJ2-7	.	TRBD1	CASSIGGQGLYEQYF	TGTGCCAGTAGTATAGGGGGACAGGGCCTCTACGAGCAGTACTTC
TRBV6-6	TRBJ2-1	.	TRBD2	CASSRLAGGYSYNEQFF	TGTGCCAGCAGCCGACTAGCGGGGGGCTACTCCTACAATGAGCAGTTCTTC
TRBV24-1	TRBJ1-1	.	TRBD1	CATRARTGNTEAFF	TGTGCCACCAGGGCCAGGACAGGGAACACTGAAGCTTTCTTT
TRBV5-1	TRBJ1-2	.	.	CASSPMDSYGYTF	TGCGCCAGCTCCCCCATGGACAGTTATGGCTACACCTTC
TRBV5-4	TRBJ2-7	.	.	CASSLTLGSYEQYF	TGTGCCAGCAGCTTGACTCTGGGATCCTACGAGCAGTACTTC
TRBV5-5	TRBJ1-1	.	.	CASSSERLNTEAFF	TGTGCCAGCAGTTCAGAGCGATTGAACACTGAAGCTTTCTTT
TRBV5-1	TRBJ2-6	.	TRBD1	CASSSTGDSGANVLTF	TGCGCCAGCAGCTCAACAGGGGACTCTGGGGCCAACGTCCTGACTTTC
TRBV13	TRBJ1-1	.	.	CASSVRQNTEAFF	TGTGCCAGCAGCGTAAGACAGAACACTGAAGCTTTCTTT
TRBV5-4	TRBJ2-2	.	TRBD1	CASSFQGDTGELFF	TGTGCCAGCAGCTTCCAGGGGGACACCGGGGAGCTGTTTTTT
TRBV7-6	TRBJ2-1	few	TRBD2	CASSFASGGPFEQFF	TGTGCCAGCAGCTTCGCTAGCGGGGGCCCCTTTGAGCAGTTCTTC
TRBV9	TRBJ2-1	.	TRBD2	CASSVDWAGAYNEQFF	TGTGCCAGCAGCGTAGACTGGGCGGGGGCCTACAATGAGCAGTTCTTC
TRBV29-1	TRBJ2-2	.	.	CSVAPATVGGELFF	TGCAGCGTGGCCCCGGCCACAGTGGGCGGGGAGCTGTTTTTT
TRBV24-1	TRBJ2-5	.	TRBD1	CATSDSKGQIAQETQYF	TGTGCCACCAGTGATTCAAAGGGACAGATTGCTCAAGAGACCCAGTACTTC
TRBV11-2	TRBJ1-2	.	.	CASSLDLGAAGYTF	TGTGCCAGCAGCTTAGATCTCGGTGCAGCAGGCTACACCTTC
TRBV2	TRBJ2-2	.	.	CASSDRAVGLFF	TGTGCCAGCAGTGACCGGGCGGTGGGGCTGTTTTTT
TRBV7-7	TRBJ2-1	.	.	CASSISSDSSYNEQFF	TGTGCTAGCAGCATTTCTAGCGATAGCTCCTACAATGAGCAGTTCTTC
TRBV4-3	TRBJ1-2	.	.	CASSQEKGLIGYTF	TGCGCCAGCAGCCAAGAAAAGGGGTTAATCGGCTACACCTTC
TRBV19	TRBJ2-1	.	.	CASSMSGISNEQFF	TGTGCCAGTAGTATGTCGGGGATTAGCAATGAGCAGTTCTTC
TRBV5-4	TRBJ2-7	.	TRBD1	CASSSDRGRMPTYEQYF	TGTGCCAGCAGCTCCGACAGGGGGCGTATGCCCACCTACGAGCAGTACTTC
TRBV7-9	TRBJ1-5	.	.	CASSSTPVRTGDFFVPQHF	TGTGCCAGCAGCTCAACACCCGTCCGGACCGGGGATTTTTTTGTGCCCCAGCATTTT
TRBV7-2	TRBJ2-2	.	.	CASSILPLMVSGELFF	TGTGCCAGCAGCATTCTCCCTCTAATGGTGTCCGGGGAGCTGTTTTTT
TRBV19	TRBJ1-1	few	.	CASIGVGSEAFF	TGTGCCAGTATTGGGGTTGGCTCTGAAGCTTTCTTT
TRBV28	TRBJ2-1	.	.	CASSSSAYNEQFF	TGTGCCAGCAGTTCGTCAGCTTACAATGAGCAGTTCTTC
TRBV2	TRBJ1-5	.	TRBD1	CASRGAGGYSNQPQHF	TGTGCCAGCAGGGGGGCAGGGGGTTATAGCAATCAGCCCCAGCATTTT
TRBV25-1	TRBJ1-2	.	TRBD1	CASSERTGGSGYTF	TGTGCCAGCAGTGAACGGACAGGGGGCAGTGGCTACACCTTC
TRBV25-1	TRBJ2-1	.	TRBD2	CASSDLGLAGGVEQFF	TGTGCCAGCAGTGATCTCGGACTAGCGGGAGGGGTTGAGCAGTTCTTC
TRBV7-3	TRBJ2-3	.	TRBD2	CASSLTWSSGRTDTQYF	TGTGCCAGCAGCTTAACCTGGAGTAGCGGGAGAACAGATACGCAGTATTTT
TRBV28	TRBJ1-5	.	.	CASSPSGRGLDQPQHF	TGTGCCAGCAGTCCCTCAGGAAGGGGATTGGATCAGCCCCAGCATTTT
TRBV5-4	TRBJ1-5	.	TRBD1	CASSADRGDNQPQHF	TGTGCCAGCAGCGCGGACAGGGGGGACAATCAGCCCCAGCATTTT
TRBV21-1	TRBJ1-6	.	.	CASSKARYRVYNSPLHF	TGTGCCAGCAGCAAAGCACGCTACAGGGTGTATAATTCACCCCTCCACTTT
TRBV7-9	TRBJ2-3	once	.	CASSLAGPSPDTQYF	TGTGCCAGCAGCTTAGCCGGGCCCAGCCCAGATACGCAGTATTTT
TRBV11-2	TRBJ1-1	.	.	CASRIESEAFF	TGTGCCAGCAGAATCGAGAGTGAAGCTTTCTTT
TRBV2	TRBJ1-2	once	.	CALGSEGNYGYTF	TGTGCCCTGGGATCGGAGGGGAACTATGGCTACACCTTC
TRBV27	TRBJ1-2	.	.	CASSLLGNYGYTF	TGTGCCAGCAGTTTATTGGGGAACTATGGCTACACCTTC
TRBV3-1/TRBV3-2	TRBJ2-3	.	TRBD2	CASSQGLAGTDTQYF	TGTGCCAGCAGCCAAGGACTAGCGGGCACAGATACGCAGTATTTT
TRBV11-2	TRBJ2-7	.	.	CASSLRLGQWGSYEQYF	TGTGCCAGCAGCTTAAGGTTGGGGCAATGGGGCTCCTACGAGCAGTACTTC
TRBV28	TRBJ2-6	once	.	CASRTGANVLTF	TGTGCCAGCCGAACTGGGGCCAACGTCCTGACTTTC
TRBV18	TRBJ2-7	.	.	CASSPMAGDSYEQYF	TGTGCCAGCTCACCAATGGCAGGGGATTCCTACGAGCAGTACTTC
TRBV28	TRBJ2-3	.	.	CASSTPSDTQYF	TGTGCCAGCAGTACCCCCTCAGATACGCAGTATTTT
TRBV9	TRBJ2-7	.	.	CASSPEPGLSYEQYF	TGTGCCAGCAGCCCCGAACCAGGGTTAAGCTACGAGCAGTACTTC
TRBV5-4	TRBJ1-1	.	.	CASSPRQEINTEAFF	TGTGCCAGCAGCCCACGACAGGAGATCAACACTGAAGCTTTCTTT
TRBV28	TRBJ2-4	.	.	CASSSPQGNIQYF	TGTGCCAGCAGTTCCCCGCAGGGGAACATTCAGTACTTC
TRBV11-2	TRBJ2-1	once	TRBD2	CASSLGGTTAPNEQFF	TGTGCCAGCAGCTTAGGTGGGACTACCGCCCCCAATGAGCAGTTCTTC
TRBV29-1	TRBJ2-5	.	.	CSVGSMAGGTQYF	TGCAGCGTTGGAAGTATGGCCGGGGGGACCCAGTACTTC
TRBV2	TRBJ1-2	.	.	CASSGAGGGDGYTF	TGTGCCAGCAGTGGAGCGGGTGGAGGTGATGGCTACACCTTC
TRBV3-1/TRBV3-2	TRBJ2-1	.	.	CASSQDPGVSYNEQFF	TGTGCCAGCAGCCAAGATCCGGGGGTCTCCTACAATGAGCAGTTCTTC
TRBV5-1	TRBJ2-1	.	TRBD2	CASSLGLAGGHSYNEQFF	TGCGCCAGCAGCTTAGGCCTAGCGGGGGGCCACTCCTACAATGAGCAGTTCTTC
TRBV20-1	TRBJ1-1	.	.	CSARRNTEAFF	TGCAGTGCTAGACGGAACACTGAAGCTTTCTTT
TRBV12-5	TRBJ2-1	.	.	CANQIYNEQFF	TGTGCTAATCAGATCTACAATGAGCAGTTCTTC
TRBV3-1/TRBV3-2	TRBJ1-1	once	.	CASSISGARDTEAFF	TGTGCCAGCAGCATTAGTGGGGCCAGGGATACTGAAGCTTTCTTT
TRBV21-1	TRBJ1-5	.	.	CASSTGQGLSNQPQHF	TGTGCCAGCAGCACGGGACAGGGGCTTAGCAATCAGCCCCAGCATTTT
TRBV6-5	TRBJ1-6	.	.	CASGASGYSPLHF	TGTGCCAGCGGGGCCTCAGGGTACTCACCCCTCCACTTT
TRBV29-1	TRBJ2-7	.	.	CSVGAMGGGEQYF	TGCAGCGTGGGGGCGATGGGGGGCGGCGAGCAGTACTTC